The rows below give T cell receptor beta chains drawn from one sample of a study of monozygotic twins with inflammatory bowel disease. TCRdb re-called the 5' RACE reads and catalogs CDR3 proteins one per entry, DNA excluded. The sample spans 200,000 to 250,000 distinct CDR3 sequences; the ten largest clones claim 1.5% to 2%. Sequenced material: blood. The receptors were sampled from a human donor with ulcerative colitis or Crohn's disease, or a healthy co-twin of an affected twin (not recorded which). Each CDR3 is given with its conserved first and last residue.

v_gene	j_gene	len	CDR3aa
TRBV7-9	TRBJ2-5	16	CASSSAGAQYQETQYF
TRBV3-1	TRBJ1-1	14	CASSQVKSPHRPFF
TRBV5-6	TRBJ2-1	12	CASSLVYNEQFF
TRBV12-3/TRBV12-4	TRBJ1-5	19	CASSFANPRDRYSNQPQHF
TRBV20-1	TRBJ2-7	13	CSARGSSSYEQYF
TRBV11-3	TRBJ2-7	15	CASSLEHRGGNEQYF
TRBV9	TRBJ2-2	16	CASSGQGAANTGELFF
TRBV6-2/TRBV6-3	TRBJ2-5	13	CATHLTGEETQYF
TRBV15	TRBJ1-5	13	CVTSTWGNQPQHF
TRBV2	TRBJ2-3	13	CASRSGFGDTQYF
TRBV3-1	TRBJ2-3	15	CASSTGSSYTDTQYF
TRBV20-1	TRBJ2-1	15	CSARTPWGRLNEQFF
TRBV18	TRBJ1-4	14	CASSPGQMNEKLFF
TRBV20-1	TRBJ2-1	15	CSARAGTSVYNEQFF
TRBV29-1	TRBJ1-5	13	CSAGTDSNQPQHF
TRBV20-1	TRBJ2-1	15	CSARGRLAGSNEQFF
TRBV5-1	TRBJ2-7	14	CASSLGGGQNEQYF
TRBV11-2	TRBJ1-1	13	CASSLLDWTEAFF